This T cell receptor beta chain stems from a study of shared clonotypes between healthy human individuals. Naive CD8 cells, CD45RO-negative and positively selected for CCR7, excluded terminally differentiated effector memory CD45RA+ cells. Germline CDR1 and CDR2: MNHEY and SMNVEV (reference sequence). Trimming stripped 6 bases from V and 10 bases from J, with 16 bases between. CDR3 size: 13 residues. Assay: immunoSEQ multiplex PCR; the TCRdb copy retains only in-frame clones and omits some. The sample has millions of clones; just over 90% are singletons. The sequence was collected from a man younger than 35 in good health. Some clones in this sample may be carry-over from other donors' samples. The material sequenced was naive CD8+ T cells from PBMCs. This chain joins TRBV27 and TRBJ2-1, with D perhaps matching TRBD1 (7 bases). In DNA form, the CDR3 reads TGTGCCAGCAGGGACGAGGGGGCGGGGGAGCAGTTCTTC. Its translation: CASRDEGAGEQFF.